The rows below give T cell receptor beta chains drawn from one sample of a study of T cells after yellow fever vaccination. TCRdb redid the calling of the 5' RACE reads with MiXCR, one entry per CDR3 protein. The data contain more than 25,000 distinct CDR3 sequences, approximately 6.5% of them singletons. The material was PBMCs, either bulk or a sorted T-cell subset (CD4+, CD8+, memory, or dextramer-sorted; not recorded which), obtained on the day of the yellow fever booster vaccination. All receptors come from a man between 25 and 39 years old who received the YFV17D yellow fever vaccine. Both conserved end residues are part of each CDR3. A D gene is named only where the DNA matches it firmly. Not all rows give a size; the values are once, few, many and, for expanded clones, a class.

j_call clone_size v_call d_call cdr3_aa cdr3_nt
TRBJ2-1 NA TRBV10-2 NA CASSRVAAYNEQFF TGCGCCAGCAGTCGGGTGGCGGCCTACAATGAGCAGTTCTTC
TRBJ2-2 many TRBV7-2 TRBD2 CASSIPGLAGVRAGELFF TGTGCCAGCAGCATACCGGGACTAGCGGGAGTGAGGGCCGGGGAGCTGTTTTTT
TRBJ2-4 many TRBV4-2 NA CASSRGDSSIQYF TGTGCCAGCAGCCGAGGGGATTCGTCCATTCAGTACTTC
TRBJ2-4 many TRBV5-1 NA CASSLALGVTKNIQYF TGCGCCAGCAGCTTGGCGCTGGGGGTGACCAAAAACATTCAGTACTTC
TRBJ2-1 many TRBV5-1 NA CASSLAAGNNEQFF TGCGCCAGCAGCTTGGCGGCAGGGAACAATGAGCAGTTCTTC
TRBJ1-5 NA TRBV7-9 NA CASSPGVMTQHF TGTGCCAGCAGCCCCGGGGTAATGACCCAGCATTTT
TRBJ2-1 few TRBV29-1 NA CSVEDQVRRVNEQFF TGCAGCGTTGAAGATCAGGTTCGGAGGGTCAATGAGCAGTTCTTC
TRBJ2-7 NA TRBV7-2 TRBD2 CASSFLREGEQYF TGTGCCAGCAGCTTTTTACGGGAGGGCGAGCAGTACTTC
TRBJ2-7 NA TRBV7-2 NA CASSLIGGETYEQYF TGTGCCAGCAGCTTAATTGGCGGGGAAACCTACGAGCAGTACTTC
TRBJ2-7 many TRBV20-1 NA CSASTASYEQYF TGCAGTGCATCTACAGCCTCCTACGAGCAGTACTTC
TRBJ2-5 many TRBV5-1 NA CASSLGPTEETQYF TGCGCCAGCAGCTTGGGGCCAACCGAGGAGACCCAGTACTTC
TRBJ2-1 many TRBV7-2 TRBD2 CASSLQRGNYNEQFF TGTGCCAGCAGCTTACAGCGGGGGAACTACAATGAGCAGTTCTTC
TRBJ2-5 NA TRBV19 NA CASSNQWAYQETQYF TGTGCCAGTAGTAACCAGTGGGCGTACCAAGAGACCCAGTACTTC
TRBJ1-6 many TRBV7-2 NA CASSLRAVGSPLHF TGTGCCAGCAGCTTAAGGGCAGTTGGCTCACCCCTCCACTTT
TRBJ2-3 many TRBV7-7 NA CASSFSSTDTQYF TGTGCCAGCAGCTTCTCCTCCACAGATACGCAGTATTTT
TRBJ2-5 many TRBV5-5 TRBD2 CASSARPGTSGAAEYF TGTGCCAGCAGCGCCCGCCCCGGGACTAGCGGGGCGGCCGAGTACTTC
TRBJ2-7 many TRBV29-1 TRBD2 CSVISGRNYEQYF TGCAGCGTTATTAGCGGGAGAAACTACGAGCAGTACTTC
TRBJ2-5 many TRBV7-2 TRBD2 CASSLGTSEKTQYF TGTGCCAGCAGCTTAGGGACTAGCGAGAAGACCCAGTACTTC
TRBJ2-3 many TRBV4-3 TRBD2 CASSQASSGRAADTQYF TGCGCCAGCAGCCAGGCCTCTAGCGGGAGGGCCGCAGATACGCAGTATTTT
TRBJ1-2 few TRBV7-2 NA CASSLFPSGYTF TGTGCCAGCAGCTTATTTCCGAGCGGCTACACCTTC
TRBJ1-2 many TRBV6-4 NA CASSDDATGTTSGYTF TGTGCCAGCAGTGACGACGCTACCGGGACAACAAGTGGCTACACCTTC
TRBJ2-7 many TRBV25-1 NA CASSDGGGHEQYF TGTGCCAGCAGTGATGGAGGGGGCCACGAGCAGTACTTC
TRBJ2-1 many TRBV3-1 NA CASSQERLVEQFF TGTGCCAGCAGCCAAGAAAGGCTCGTAGAGCAGTTCTTC
TRBJ1-1 NA TRBV10-1 NA CASSGDYTEAFF TGCGCCAGCAGTGGGGACTACACTGAAGCTTTCTTT
TRBJ2-7 many TRBV20-1 NA CSAPFQGPTGTAWVF TGCAGTGCTCCTTTCCAGGGGCCAACAGGAACTGCGTGGGTTTTC
TRBJ2-3 many TRBV27 NA CASSLMDGADTQYF TGTGCCAGCAGTTTGATGGATGGCGCAGATACGCAGTATTTT
TRBJ2-7 NA TRBV6-2/TRBV6-3 NA CASSPGELYEQYF TGTGCCAGCAGTCCAGGGGAACTCTACGAGCAGTACTTC
TRBJ2-7 many TRBV18 NA CASSPPTRLGGQYF TGTGCCAGCTCACCACCGACTAGGCTCGGGGGGCAGTACTTC
TRBJ2-3 many TRBV27 NA CASSLSGATDTQYF TGTGCCAGCAGTTTATCGGGGGCAACAGATACGCAGTATTTT
TRBJ2-7 many TRBV10-2 NA CASSRWAQRSYEQYF TGCGCCAGCAGTCGGTGGGCTCAGAGGAGTTACGAGCAGTACTTC
TRBJ2-1 many TRBV24-1 NA CATSDWTESYNEQFF TGTGCCACCAGTGATTGGACAGAATCCTACAATGAGCAGTTCTTC
TRBJ2-7 many TRBV15 NA CATSRDTNIYEQYF TGTGCCACCAGCAGAGATACGAACATTTACGAGCAGTACTTC
TRBJ2-1 many TRBV4-1 NA CASSWSGYNEQFF TGCGCCAGCAGCTGGAGCGGCTACAATGAGCAGTTCTTC
TRBJ2-1 many TRBV6-2/TRBV6-3 TRBD2 CASSALGLAHYNEQFF TGTGCCAGCAGTGCCTTGGGACTAGCGCACTACAATGAGCAGTTCTTC
TRBJ2-7 NA TRBV3-1 NA CASSQVGQSSYEQYF TGTGCCAGCAGCCAAGTTGGGCAAAGCTCCTACGAGCAGTACTTC
TRBJ2-7 NA TRBV7-8 TRBD1 CASSIAGQAYEQYF TGTGCCAGCAGCATCGCGGGACAGGCCTACGAGCAGTACTTC
TRBJ2-1 many TRBV7-2 TRBD1 CASSSTSGTGYNEQFF TGTGCCAGCAGCTCGACTTCCGGGACAGGGTACAATGAGCAGTTCTTC
TRBJ2-5 many TRBV7-2 NA CASSPPGAGETQYF TGTGCCAGCAGCCCCCCCGGGGCGGGGGAGACCCAGTACTTC
TRBJ1-6 few TRBV10-3 TRBD1 CAISDRDRASPLHF TGTGCCATCAGTGACCGGGACAGGGCCTCACCCCTCCACTTT
TRBJ2-7 few TRBV5-1 NA CASSQLGTRFSYEQYF TGCGCCAGCAGCCAATTAGGGACTCGATTCTCCTACGAGCAGTACTTC
TRBJ1-2 few TRBV7-2 NA CASSLEGFNYGYTF TGTGCCAGCAGCTTAGAGGGCTTTAACTATGGCTACACCTTC
TRBJ2-7 many TRBV12-3/TRBV12-4 NA CASGLGQPSYEQYF TGTGCCAGCGGCCTCGGCCAACCATCCTACGAGCAGTACTTC
TRBJ2-7 many TRBV11-2 TRBD2 CASSQGPSGIYEQYF TGTGCCAGCAGCCAGGGGCCTAGCGGGATCTACGAGCAGTACTTC
TRBJ1-3 many TRBV29-1 NA CRADSSGNTIYF TGCAGGGCGGACAGCTCTGGAAACACCATATATTTT
TRBJ1-1 many TRBV11-1 NA CASSMGHLGAEAFF TGTGCCAGCAGCATGGGACACCTCGGGGCGGAAGCTTTCTTT
TRBJ1-2 many TRBV6-6 NA CASSNRPYGYTF TGTGCCAGCAGTAACAGGCCCTATGGCTACACCTTC
TRBJ1-4 few TRBV7-9 TRBD1 CASSKPTGVREKLFF TGTGCCAGCAGCAAACCGACAGGGGTTAGGGAAAAACTGTTTTTT
TRBJ2-3 many TRBV29-1 NA CSVSPGQSTDTQYF TGCAGCGTCAGCCCTGGACAGTCCACAGATACGCAGTATTTT
TRBJ2-3 many TRBV28 TRBD2 CASSTSAGGTDTQYF TGTGCCAGCAGCACTAGCGCCGGGGGCACAGATACGCAGTATTTT
TRBJ2-7 NA TRBV6-5 NA CASSYSYRRGTYEQYF TGTGCCAGCAGTTACTCGTATCGTAGGGGAACCTACGAGCAGTACTTC
TRBJ1-1 NA TRBV5-4 NA CASSSGTLYTEAFF TGTGCCAGCAGCTCGGGGACACTTTACACTGAAGCTTTCTTT
TRBJ2-4 many TRBV3-1 TRBD2 CASSQDRSSGTEPIAKNIQYF TGTGCCAGCAGCCAAGATCGTTCTAGCGGGACCGAACCGATAGCCAAAAACATTCAGTACTTC
TRBJ2-2 few TRBV10-1 NA CARGHRHTGELFF TGCGCCAGGGGACACAGGCACACCGGGGAGCTGTTTTTT
TRBJ2-7 many TRBV6-1 TRBD2 CASSPQGGRVYEQYF TGTGCCAGCAGCCCCCAAGGCGGGAGGGTTTACGAGCAGTACTTC
TRBJ2-3 many TRBV12-3/TRBV12-4 NA CASSLARADGYTQYF TGTGCCAGCAGTTTAGCACGGGCCGACGGGTATACGCAGTATTTT
TRBJ2-5 many TRBV6-1 TRBD1 CASRPTGGIKTQYF TGTGCCAGCAGACCAACAGGGGGGATAAAGACCCAGTACTTC
TRBJ2-3 few TRBV25-1 NA CASNGAATDTQYF TGTGCCAGCAATGGGGCCGCCACAGATACGCAGTATTTT